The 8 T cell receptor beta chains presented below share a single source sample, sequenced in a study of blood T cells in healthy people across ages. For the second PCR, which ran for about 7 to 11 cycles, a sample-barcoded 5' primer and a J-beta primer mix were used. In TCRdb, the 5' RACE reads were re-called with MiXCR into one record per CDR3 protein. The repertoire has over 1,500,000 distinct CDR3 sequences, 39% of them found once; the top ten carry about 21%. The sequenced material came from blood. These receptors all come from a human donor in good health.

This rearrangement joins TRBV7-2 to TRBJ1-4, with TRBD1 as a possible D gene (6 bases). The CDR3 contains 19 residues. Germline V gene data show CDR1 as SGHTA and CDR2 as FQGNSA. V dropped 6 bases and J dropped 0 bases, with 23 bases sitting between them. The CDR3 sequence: CASSGRKGTGFATNEKLFF. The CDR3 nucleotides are TGTGCCAGCAGTGGGAGGAAAGGAACAGGGTTTGCAACTAATGAAAAACTGTTTTTT. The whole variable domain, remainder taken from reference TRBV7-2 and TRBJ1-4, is GAGVSQSPSNKVTEKGKDVELRCDPISGHTALYWYRQSLGQGLEFLIYFQGNSAPDKSGLPSDRFSAERTGGSVSTLTIQRTQQEDSAVYLCASSGRKGTGFATNEKLFFGSGTQLSVL.

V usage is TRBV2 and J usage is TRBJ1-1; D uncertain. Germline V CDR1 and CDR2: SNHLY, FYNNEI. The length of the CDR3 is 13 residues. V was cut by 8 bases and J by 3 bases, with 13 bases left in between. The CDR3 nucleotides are TGTGCCAGCTGGAAAGTCATGGACACTGAAGCTTTCTTT. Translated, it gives CASWKVMDTEAFF.

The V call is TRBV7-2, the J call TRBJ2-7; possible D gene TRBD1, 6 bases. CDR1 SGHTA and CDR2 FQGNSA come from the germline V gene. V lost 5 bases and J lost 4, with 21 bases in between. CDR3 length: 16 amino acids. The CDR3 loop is CASSPMIGGILYEQYF. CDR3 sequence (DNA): TGTGCCAGCAGCCCCATGATAGGGGGAATTCTTTACGAGCAGTACTTC.

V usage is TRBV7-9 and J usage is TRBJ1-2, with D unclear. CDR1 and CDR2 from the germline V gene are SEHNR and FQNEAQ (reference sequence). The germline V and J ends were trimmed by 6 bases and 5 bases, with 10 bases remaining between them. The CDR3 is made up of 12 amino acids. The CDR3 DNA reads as TGTGCCAGCAGGCCGACGGAGTATGGCTACACCTTC. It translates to CASRPTEYGYTF.

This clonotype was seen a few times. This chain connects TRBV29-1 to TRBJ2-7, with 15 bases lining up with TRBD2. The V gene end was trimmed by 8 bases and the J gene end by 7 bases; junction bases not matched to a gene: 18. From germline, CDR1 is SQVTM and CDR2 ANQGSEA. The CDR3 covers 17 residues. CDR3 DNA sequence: TGCAGCTTATCGGGACTAGCGGGGGGACTGGGCTCTCGTGAGCAGTACTTC. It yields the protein CSLSGLAGGLGSREQYF.

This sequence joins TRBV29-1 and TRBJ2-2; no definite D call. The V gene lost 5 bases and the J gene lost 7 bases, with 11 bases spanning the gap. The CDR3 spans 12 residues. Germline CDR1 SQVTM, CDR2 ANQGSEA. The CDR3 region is CSVRSGDGELFF. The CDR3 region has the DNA TGCAGCGTTCGGTCAGGTGACGGGGAGCTGTTTTTT.

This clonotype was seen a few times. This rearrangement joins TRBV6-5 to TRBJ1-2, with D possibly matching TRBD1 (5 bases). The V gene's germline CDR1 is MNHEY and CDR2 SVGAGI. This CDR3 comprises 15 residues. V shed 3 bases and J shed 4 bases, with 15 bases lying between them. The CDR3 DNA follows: TGTGCCAGCAGTTATGGGGCGGGACGGACCTATGGCTACACCTTC. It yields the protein CASSYGAGRTYGYTF.

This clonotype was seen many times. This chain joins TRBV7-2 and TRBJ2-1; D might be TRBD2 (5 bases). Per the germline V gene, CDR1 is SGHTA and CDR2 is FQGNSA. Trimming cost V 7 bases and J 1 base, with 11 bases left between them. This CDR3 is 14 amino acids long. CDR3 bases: TGTGCCAGCACCCTAGACTATTCCTACAATGAGCAGTTCTTC. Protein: CASTLDYSYNEQFF.